These 15 T cell receptor beta chains share one sample of origin, sequenced in a study of blood T cell repertoires in COVID-19. The method was immunoSEQ multiplex PCR; TCRdb's version includes in-frame clones alone and lacks a portion of them. The sample lists just over 90,000 clones; about 86% were seen once. The sequencing input was peripheral blood. Receptors originate from a woman of 80 years or more with acute or convalescent COVID-19.

Points on this clone: Other nucleotide sequences from this sample produce the same CDR3. The rearrangement joins TRBV20-1 to TRBJ2-7; tentative D call: TRBD1 (6 bases). Between the trimmed V and J ends, which lost 7 bases and 0 bases, there was a span of 7 bases. CDR3 length equals 11 residues. The germline CDR1 and CDR2 sequences are DFQATT and SNEGSKA (reference sequence). The CDR3 bases are TGCAGTGGGACAGACTCCTACGAGCAGTACTTC. It specifies CSGTDSYEQYF.

The chain employs TRBV6-5 and TRBJ2-1; 8 bases fit TRBD1. Trimming took 0 bases from V and 2 from J; bases not matched to a gene: 3. This CDR3 comprises 16 residues. Germline V gives CDR1 MNHEY, CDR2 SVGAGI. The CDR3: CASSYSDRATYNEQFF. The CDR3 DNA reads as TGTGCCAGCAGTTACTCGGACAGGGCTACCTACAATGAGCAGTTCTTC.

For the CDR3, the DNA is TGTGCCAGCAGCCAAGGCTGGGCTGAGCAGTTCTTC. Translated, it gives CASSQGWAEQFF. This chain joins TRBV14 and TRBJ2-1; D gene ambiguous. Germline V CDR1 and CDR2: SGHDN, FVKESK. Trimming shortened V by 1 base and J by 9 bases, and 7 bases separated the two germline ends. The CDR3 runs 12 residues.

The CDR3 DNA follows: TGTGCCAGCAGGGTTAGCGGTCAAGAGACCCAGTACTTC. This encodes CASRVSGQETQYF. The chain recombines TRBV28 with TRBJ2-5; a weak D match, TRBD2 (6 bases). The CDR3 sequence is 13 residues long. The V gene's germline CDR1 is MDHEN and CDR2 SYDVKM. The V and J ends lost 6 bases and 2 bases respectively, with 10 bases between them. Full variable domain (rest looked up from reference TRBV28 and TRBJ2-5): DVKVTQSSRYLVKRTGEKVFLECVQDMDHENMFWYRQDPGLGLRLIYFSYDVKMKEKGDIPEGYSVSREKKERFSLILESASTNQTSMYLCASRVSGQETQYFGPGTRLLVL.

This chain uses TRBV20-1 with TRBJ2-2; D is uncertain. CDR3 size: 11 residues. V lost 3 bases and J lost 9, with 8 bases in between. In germline, CDR1 is DFQATT, CDR2 SNEGSKA (reference sequence). Here the CDR3 DNA reads TGCAGTGCTAGGGTGGCTCGGGAGCTGTTTTTT. Translated, it gives CSARVARELFF.

V gene TRBV6-1 combines with J gene TRBJ1-2; 9 bases agree with TRBD1. From germline, CDR1 is MNHNS and CDR2 SASEGT. This CDR3 is built from 15 residues. V was clipped by 1 base and J by 8 bases; unmatched bases: 8. CDR3 DNA sequence: TGTGCCAGCAGTGAAGTCATAGGGACAGGGTACGGCTACACCTTC. Protein sequence: CASSEVIGTGYGYTF.

The CDR3 here is CASSEWGSYEQYF. The CDR3 DNA follows: TGCGCCAGCAGTGAGTGGGGCAGCTACGAGCAGTACTTC. This sequence joins TRBV10-1 and TRBJ2-7, with a possible D match to TRBD1 (5 bases). Germline V lookup: CDR1 WNHNN, CDR2 SYGVQD (reference sequence). The V end was cut by 1 base, the J end by 3 bases, with 7 bases between. The CDR3 length is 13 residues.

This sequence joins TRBV7-9 and TRBJ1-1; D is undetermined. Germline V gene lookup returns CDR1 SEHNR and CDR2 FQNEAQ (reference sequence). The CDR3 spans 15 residues. V lost 2 bases and J lost 0, with 10 bases in between. Here the CDR3 DNA reads TGTGCCAGCAGCTTAACTGGACTTATGAACACTGAAGCTTTCTTT. Protein product: CASSLTGLMNTEAFF.

CDR3 DNA sequence: TGTGCCAGCAGCGCCCTTGTTGAGGCGGGAAATTCACCCCTCCACTTT. It encodes CASSALVEAGNSPLHF. This chain connects TRBV9 to TRBJ1-6; D is unresolved. The CDR3 contains 16 residues. Germline V gene sequence: CDR1 SGDLS, CDR2 YYNGEE. Between the trimmed V and J ends, which lost 3 bases and 7 bases, there was a span of 17 bases.

The V gene is TRBV7-2, the J gene TRBJ2-7; 13 bases are a match to TRBD2. Germline CDR1 and CDR2: SGHTA and FQGNSA. V shed 6 bases, J shed 3 bases, and the junction held 17 bases outside the gene matches. The CDR3 consists of 19 residues. CDR3 DNA: TGTGCCAGCAGTTTTAGACCCGGGACTAGCGGGAACTACCTCTACGAGCAGTACTTC. Protein product: CASSFRPGTSGNYLYEQYF.

The chain links TRBV29-1 to TRBJ1-3; 7 bases match TRBD1. This CDR3 contains 14 residues. V dropped 6 bases and J dropped 0; count of bases not matched to a gene: 5. Germline V gene sequence: CDR1 SQVTM, CDR2 ANQGSEA. This CDR3 is CSVKGQNSGNTIYF. In nucleotides, the CDR3 is TGCAGCGTCAAGGGACAGAACTCTGGAAACACCATATATTTT.

This clone showed up just a few times. The V call is TRBV9, the J call TRBJ2-6; D is unresolved. Germline V lookup: CDR1 SGDLS, CDR2 YYNGEE. The CDR3 has 15 residues. The V end lost 0 bases, the J end lost 0 bases, and 4 bases lay between the germline ends. CDR3 in DNA: TGTGCCAGCAGCGTAGGTTACTCTGGGGCCAACGTCCTGACTTTC. The encoded protein is CASSVGYSGANVLTF.

This rearrangement joins TRBV7-9 to TRBJ1-1; the D gene is possibly TRBD1 (5 bases). The CDR3 has 16 residues. Germline CDR1 is SEHNR and CDR2 is FQNEAQ (reference sequence). V lost 4 bases and J 3 bases, leaving 18 bases between the germline ends. This CDR3 reads CASSSYRREADTEAFF. CDR3 coding DNA: TGTGCCAGCAGCTCCTACAGGAGGGAGGCGGACACTGAAGCTTTCTTT.

The V call is TRBV2, the J call TRBJ1-1; no clear D gene. The CDR3 spans 12 residues. The V end was cut by 4 bases, the J end by 4 bases, with 7 bases between. CDR1 and CDR2 from the germline V gene are SNHLY and FYNNEI. The CDR3 nucleotides read TGTGCCAGCAGTGTTGCGGGCACTGAAGCTTTCTTT. Its translation is CASSVAGTEAFF.

The chain links TRBV20-1 to TRBJ2-5; D gene unclear. The CDR3 is made up of 11 amino acids. V was trimmed by 0 bases and J by 5 bases, leaving 4 bases between them. The V gene's germline CDR1 is DFQATT and CDR2 SNEGSKA (reference sequence). CDR3 in amino acids: CSARERETQYF. CDR3 sequence (DNA): TGCAGTGCTAGAGAGAGGGAGACCCAGTACTTC.